This T cell receptor beta chain was sequenced in a study of cytomegalovirus exposure and HLA in healthy donors. Study findings and constraints: Productive status was seen about 90% or about 30% of the time for most TCR beta V segments in an earlier analysis.

This clone was seen once. No antigen is known for it. It was with 60 Vbeta and 13 Jbeta primers that the PCR ran. Data came from immunoSEQ multiplex PCR; TCRdb stores just in-frame clones and leaves some out. Here the sample spans 120,000 to 150,000 clones, under 90% being singletons. Between the trimmed V and J ends, which lost 3 bases and 0 bases, there was a span of 16 bases. CDR3 length equals 17 residues. Germline lookup yields CDR1 SNHLY and CDR2 FYNNEI. The TCR comes from a boy aged 2-9 years in good health and CMV-seronegative. The rearrangement joins TRBV2 to TRBJ2-3; maybe TRBD1 (8 bases). The sequencing sample was made of PBMCs. This chain's CDR3 is CASSEWGGQVSTDTQYF. The CDR3 DNA reads TGTGCCAGCAGTGAGTGGGGGGGACAGGTCAGCACAGATACGCAGTATTTT.